These 7 T cell receptor beta chains originate from one sample sequenced in a study of T cells in Graves' hyperthyroidism and ophthalmopathy. Amplification targeted TCR beta CDR3 regions from RNA transcripts. When the TCR CDR3 underwent first-round RT-PCR, the HTBI primer set was used. TCRdb reanalysed the multiplex PCR reads using MiXCR and keeps one entry per CDR3 protein. Of around 610,000 distinct CDR3 sequences listed, under 15% are singletons. The source material was blood. All receptors derive from a woman aged 40 to 50 with Graves' ophthalmopathy.

The rearrangement uses TRBV20-1 and TRBJ2-5, with D possibly being TRBD2 (6 bases). The CDR3 is made up of 17 amino acids. The V gene's germline CDR1 is DFQATT and CDR2 SNEGSKA (reference sequence). Deletions cut 0 bases from V and 1 base from J, with 18 bases between. CDR3 DNA sequence: TGCAGTGCTAGAGATCAGGGTAGCGGCCCCCTCCAAGAGACCCAGTACTTC. Its protein product is CSARDQGSGPLQETQYF.

This clonotype appeared many times. The J gene is TRBJ1-6, the V gene TRBV20-1; no definite D call. Germline V lookup: CDR1 DFQATT, CDR2 SNEGSKA (reference sequence). This CDR3 contains 14 residues. V lost 3 bases and J lost 1, with 7 bases in between. DNA of the CDR3: TGCAGTGCTAGGCCAGGATCCTATAATTCACCCCTCCACTTT. Translating gives CSARPGSYNSPLHF.

In its sample, this clonotype was seen many times. This sequence joins TRBV12-3 or TRBV12-4 and TRBJ2-7, with D possibly matching TRBD1 (6 bases). The CDR3 is 14 residues long. Between the trimmed V and J ends, which lost 7 bases and 0 bases, there was a span of 13 bases. For the CDR3, the DNA is TGTGCCAGCACCCAGGGGTGGAGCTCCTACGAGCAGTACTTC. Protein product: CASTQGWSSYEQYF.

Ten or more counts support this clonotype. This chain joins TRBV30 and TRBJ2-7, with 7 bases identical to TRBD1. This CDR3 comprises 14 residues. Germline V lookup: CDR1 GTSNPN, CDR2 SVGIG (reference sequence). V was clipped by 2 bases and J by 5 bases; unmatched bases: 9. The CDR3 DNA sequence: TGTGCCTGGAGTCAACAGGGGCGGTATAACGAGCAGTACTTC. Translating gives CAWSQQGRYNEQYF. Looking up the rest from reference TRBV30 and TRBJ2-7 gives the full variable domain: SQTIHQWPATLVQPVGSPLSLECTVEGTSNPNLYWYRQAAGRGLQLLFYSVGIGQISSEVPQNLSASRPQDRQFILSSKKLLLSDSGFYLCAWSQQGRYNEQYFGPGTRLTVT.

The chain has TRBV28 and TRBJ2-2; 7 nucleotides agree with TRBD2. Germline CDR1 is MDHEN and CDR2 is SYDVKM. The trim removed 5 bases at V and 0 bases at J, leaving 6 bases unmatched. The CDR3 is 16 amino acids. Here the CDR3 reads CASSVRLASNTGELFF. DNA for the CDR3: TGTGCCAGCAGTGTCAGACTAGCTTCGAACACCGGGGAGCTGTTTTTT.

The chain is built from TRBV6-1 and TRBJ2-6; D is uncertain. The CDR3 totals 13 residues. Germline loops: CDR1 MNHNS, CDR2 SASEGT. V was pared by 6 bases and J by 4 bases, with 7 bases between. The CDR3 coding sequence is TGTGCCAGCAGGTCCCCAGGGGCCAACGTCCTGACTTTC. Amino acids: CASRSPGANVLTF.

V gene TRBV5-6 combines with J gene TRBJ2-5, with TRBD2 matching 10 bases. In germline, CDR1 is SGHDT, CDR2 YYEEEE. V dropped 0 bases and J dropped 4; count of bases not matched to a gene: 12. This CDR3 comprises 18 residues. The CDR3 region has the DNA TGTGCCAGCAGCTTGGTCGGCTCTAGCGGGAGAAGGGGAGAGACCCAGTACTTC. Translated: CASSLVGSSGRRGETQYF. Drawing the rest from reference TRBV5-6 and TRBJ2-5, the complete variable domain is DAGVTQSPTHLIKTRGQQVTLRCSPKSGHDTVSWYQQALGQGPQFIFQYYEEEERQRGNFPDRFSGHQFPNYSSELNVNALLLGDSALYLCASSLVGSSGRRGETQYFGPGTRLLVL.